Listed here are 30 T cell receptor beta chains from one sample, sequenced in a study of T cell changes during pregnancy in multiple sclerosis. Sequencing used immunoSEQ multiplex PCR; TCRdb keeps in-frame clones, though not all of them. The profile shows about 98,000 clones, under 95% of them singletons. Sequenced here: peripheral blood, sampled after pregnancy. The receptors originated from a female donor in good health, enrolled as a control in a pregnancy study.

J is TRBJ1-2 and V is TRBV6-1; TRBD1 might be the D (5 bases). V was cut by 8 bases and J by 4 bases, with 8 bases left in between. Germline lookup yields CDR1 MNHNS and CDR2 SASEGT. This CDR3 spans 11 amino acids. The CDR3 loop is CASPGGYGYTF. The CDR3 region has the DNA TGTGCCAGCCCGGGGGGCTATGGCTACACCTTC.

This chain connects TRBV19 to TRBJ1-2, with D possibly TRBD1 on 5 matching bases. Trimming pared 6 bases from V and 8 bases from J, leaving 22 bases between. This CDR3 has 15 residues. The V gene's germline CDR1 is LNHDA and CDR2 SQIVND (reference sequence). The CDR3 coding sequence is TGTGCCAGTAGCCCTAAAGGTGCAGGGAGGAACGGCTACACCTTC. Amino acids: CASSPKGAGRNGYTF.

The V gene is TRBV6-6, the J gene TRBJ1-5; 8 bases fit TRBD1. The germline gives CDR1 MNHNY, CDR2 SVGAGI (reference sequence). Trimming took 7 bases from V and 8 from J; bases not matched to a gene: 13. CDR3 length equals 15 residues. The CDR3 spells CASNPKGQGLEPQHF. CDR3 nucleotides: TGTGCCAGCAACCCCAAAGGACAGGGCCTCGAGCCCCAGCATTTT.

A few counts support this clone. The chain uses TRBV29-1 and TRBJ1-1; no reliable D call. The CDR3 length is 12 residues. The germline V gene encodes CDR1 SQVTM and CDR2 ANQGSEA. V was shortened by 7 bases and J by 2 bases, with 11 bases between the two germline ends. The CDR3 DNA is TGCAGCGCTGGAGGGCTAAACACTGAAGCTTTCTTT. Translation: CSAGGLNTEAFF.

Here the CDR3 reads CATSTFPDGGLAKNIQYF. The CDR3 bases are TGTGCCACCAGCACCTTCCCGGACGGGGGGCTAGCCAAAAACATTCAGTACTTC. The genes are TRBV15 and TRBJ2-4; a possible D gene is TRBD2 (7 bases). V was cut by 4 bases and J by 0 bases, with 19 bases left in between. This CDR3 comprises 18 residues. Germline lookup yields CDR1 LNHNV and CDR2 YYDKDF (reference sequence).

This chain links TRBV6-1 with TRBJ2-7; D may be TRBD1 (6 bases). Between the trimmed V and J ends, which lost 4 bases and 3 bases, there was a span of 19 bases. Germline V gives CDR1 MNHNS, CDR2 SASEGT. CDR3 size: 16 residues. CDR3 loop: CASSVYTGSVNYEQYF. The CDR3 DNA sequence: TGTGCCAGCAGTGTGTACACAGGGTCTGTCAACTACGAGCAGTACTTC.

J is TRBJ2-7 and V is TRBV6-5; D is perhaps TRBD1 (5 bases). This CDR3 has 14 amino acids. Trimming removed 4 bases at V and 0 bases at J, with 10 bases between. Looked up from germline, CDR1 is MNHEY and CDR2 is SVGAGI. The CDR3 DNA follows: TGTGCCAGCAGTTGGGGCGGCCTCTCCTACGAGCAGTACTTC. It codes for CASSWGGLSYEQYF.

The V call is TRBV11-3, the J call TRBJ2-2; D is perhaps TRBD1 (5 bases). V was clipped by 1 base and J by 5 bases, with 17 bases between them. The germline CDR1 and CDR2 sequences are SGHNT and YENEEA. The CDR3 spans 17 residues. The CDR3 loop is CASSLGQGSVRTGELFF. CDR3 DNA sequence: TGTGCCAGCAGCTTAGGTCAGGGTTCGGTACGGACCGGGGAGCTGTTTTTT. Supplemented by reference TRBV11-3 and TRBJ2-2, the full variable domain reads EAGVVQSPRYKIIEKKQPVAFWCNPISGHNTLYWYLQNLGQGPELLIRYENEEAVDDSQLPKDRFSAERLKGVDSTLKIQPAELGDSAVYLCASSLGQGSVRTGELFFGEGSRLTVL.

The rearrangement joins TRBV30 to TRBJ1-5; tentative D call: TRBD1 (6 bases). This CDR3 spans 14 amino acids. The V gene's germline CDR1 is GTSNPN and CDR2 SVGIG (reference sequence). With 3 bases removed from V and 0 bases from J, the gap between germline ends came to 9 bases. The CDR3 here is CAWSGTHSNQPQHF. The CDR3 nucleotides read TGTGCCTGGAGCGGGACACATAGCAATCAGCCCCAGCATTTT.

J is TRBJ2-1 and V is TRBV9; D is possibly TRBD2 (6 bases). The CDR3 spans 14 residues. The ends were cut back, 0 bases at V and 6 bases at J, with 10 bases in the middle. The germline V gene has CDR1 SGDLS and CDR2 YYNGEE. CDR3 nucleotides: TGTGCCAGCAGCGTAGAGGACTATTCCAATGAGCAGTTCTTC. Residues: CASSVEDYSNEQFF.

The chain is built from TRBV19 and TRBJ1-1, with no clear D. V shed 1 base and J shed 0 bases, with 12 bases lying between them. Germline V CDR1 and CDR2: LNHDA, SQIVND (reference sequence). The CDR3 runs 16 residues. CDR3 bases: TGTGCCAGTAGTATAGCATACAGAAATTTGAACACTGAAGCTTTCTTT. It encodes CASSIAYRNLNTEAFF. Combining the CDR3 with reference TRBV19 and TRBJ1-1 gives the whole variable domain DGGITQSPKYLFRKEGQNVTLSCEQNLNHDAMYWYRQDPGQGLRLIYYSQIVNDFQKGDIAEGYSVSREKKESFPLTVTSAQKNPTAFYLCASSIAYRNLNTEAFFGQGTRLTVV.

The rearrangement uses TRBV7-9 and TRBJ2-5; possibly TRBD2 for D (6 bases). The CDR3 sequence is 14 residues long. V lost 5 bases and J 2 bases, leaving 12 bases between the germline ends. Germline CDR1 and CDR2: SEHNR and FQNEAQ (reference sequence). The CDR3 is CASSPLAPQETQYF. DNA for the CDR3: TGTGCCAGCAGCCCGCTAGCGCCACAAGAGACCCAGTACTTC.

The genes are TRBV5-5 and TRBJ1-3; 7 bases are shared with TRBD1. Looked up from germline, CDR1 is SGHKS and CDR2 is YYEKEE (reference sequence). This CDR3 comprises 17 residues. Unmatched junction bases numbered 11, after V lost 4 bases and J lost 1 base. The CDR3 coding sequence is TGTGCCAGCAGCGATACAGACAGGGTCTTTTCTGGAAACACCATATATTTT. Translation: CASSDTDRVFSGNTIYF.

CDR3 bases: TGTGCCAGCAGCGGGGGTCTAGCGGGATCAGATACGCAGTATTTT. Protein: CASSGGLAGSDTQYF. The chain couples TRBV5-4 to TRBJ2-3; 9 nucleotides line up with TRBD2. Per the germline V gene, CDR1 is SGHNT and CDR2 is YYREEE (reference sequence). The V and J ends lost 4 bases and 4 bases, in that order; junction bases with no gene match: 7. The CDR3 sequence is 15 residues long.

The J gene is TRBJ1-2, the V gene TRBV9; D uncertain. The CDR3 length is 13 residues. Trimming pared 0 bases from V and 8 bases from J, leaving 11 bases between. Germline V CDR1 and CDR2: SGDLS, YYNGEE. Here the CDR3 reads CASSVGGGGGYTF. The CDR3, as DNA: TGTGCCAGCAGCGTAGGGGGTGGAGGCGGCTACACCTTC.

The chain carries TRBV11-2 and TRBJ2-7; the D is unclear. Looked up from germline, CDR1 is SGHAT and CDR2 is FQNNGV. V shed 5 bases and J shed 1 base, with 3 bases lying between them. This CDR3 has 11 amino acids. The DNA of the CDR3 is TGTGCCAGCAGCCCGTCCTACGAGCAGTACTTC. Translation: CASSPSYEQYF.

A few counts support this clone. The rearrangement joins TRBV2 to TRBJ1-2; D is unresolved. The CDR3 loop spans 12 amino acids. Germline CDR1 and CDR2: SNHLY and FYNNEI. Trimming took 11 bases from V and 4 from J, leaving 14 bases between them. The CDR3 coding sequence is TGTGCCCTTAGCAAGGAGCCCTATGGCTACACCTTC. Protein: CALSKEPYGYTF.

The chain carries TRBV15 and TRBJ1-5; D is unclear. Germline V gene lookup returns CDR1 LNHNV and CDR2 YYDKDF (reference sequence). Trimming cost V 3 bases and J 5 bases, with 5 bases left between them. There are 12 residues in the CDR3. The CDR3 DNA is TGTGCCACCAGCAGCGGTCATCAGCCCCAGCATTTT. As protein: CATSSGHQPQHF.

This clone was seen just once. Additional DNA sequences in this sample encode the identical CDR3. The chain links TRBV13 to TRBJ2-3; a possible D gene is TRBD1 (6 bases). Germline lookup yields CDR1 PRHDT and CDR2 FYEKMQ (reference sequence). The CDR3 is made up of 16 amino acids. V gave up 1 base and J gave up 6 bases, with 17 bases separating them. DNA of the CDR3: TGTGCCAGCAGCTTAGCCTTGGGACATGGCAAGGATACGCAGTATTTT. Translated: CASSLALGHGKDTQYF.

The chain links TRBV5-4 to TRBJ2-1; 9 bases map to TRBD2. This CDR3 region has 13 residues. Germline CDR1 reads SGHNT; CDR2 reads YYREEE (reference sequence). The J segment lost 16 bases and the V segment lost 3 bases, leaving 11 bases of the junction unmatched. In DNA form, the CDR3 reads TGTGCCAGCAGCTCCCCTCCAGCGGGGGGTAATTTCTTC. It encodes CASSSPPAGGNFF.

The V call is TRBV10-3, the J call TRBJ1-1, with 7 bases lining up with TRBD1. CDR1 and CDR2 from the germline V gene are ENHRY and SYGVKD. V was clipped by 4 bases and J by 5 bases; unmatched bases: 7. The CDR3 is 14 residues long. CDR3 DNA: TGTGCCATCAGTGGTGTGACAGGGTGGACTGAAGCTTTCTTT. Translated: CAISGVTGWTEAFF.

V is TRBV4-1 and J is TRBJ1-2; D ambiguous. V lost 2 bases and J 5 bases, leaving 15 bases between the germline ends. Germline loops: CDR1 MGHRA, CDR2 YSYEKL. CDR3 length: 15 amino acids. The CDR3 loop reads CASSQPGSRRYGYTF. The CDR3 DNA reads TGCGCCAGCAGCCAACCGGGAAGTCGACGGTATGGCTACACCTTC.

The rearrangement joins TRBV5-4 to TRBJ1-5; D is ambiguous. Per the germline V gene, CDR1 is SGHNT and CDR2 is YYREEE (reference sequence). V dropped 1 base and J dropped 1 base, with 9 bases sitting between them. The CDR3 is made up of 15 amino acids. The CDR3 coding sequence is TGTGCCAGCAGCTTGCAACCGGAGAGCAATCAGCCCCAGCATTTT. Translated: CASSLQPESNQPQHF.

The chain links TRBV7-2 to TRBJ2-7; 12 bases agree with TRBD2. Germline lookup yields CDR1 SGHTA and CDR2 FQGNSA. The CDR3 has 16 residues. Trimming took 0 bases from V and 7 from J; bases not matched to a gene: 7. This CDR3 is CASSLASSGGAREQYF. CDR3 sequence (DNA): TGTGCCAGCAGCTTAGCATCTAGCGGGGGGGCAAGGGAGCAGTACTTC.

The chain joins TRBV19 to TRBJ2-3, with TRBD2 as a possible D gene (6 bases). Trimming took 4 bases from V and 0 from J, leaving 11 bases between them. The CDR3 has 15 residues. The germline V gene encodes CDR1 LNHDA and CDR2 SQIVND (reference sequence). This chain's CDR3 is CASSTLAASTDTQYF. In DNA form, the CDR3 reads TGTGCCAGTAGTACCTTAGCGGCGAGCACAGATACGCAGTATTTT.

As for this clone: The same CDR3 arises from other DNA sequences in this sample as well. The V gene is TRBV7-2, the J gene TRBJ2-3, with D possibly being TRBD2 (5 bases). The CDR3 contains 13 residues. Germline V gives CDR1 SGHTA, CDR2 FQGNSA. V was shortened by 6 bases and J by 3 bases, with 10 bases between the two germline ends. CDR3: CASSLRLTDTQYF. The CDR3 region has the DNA TGTGCCAGCAGTCTCCGACTAACAGATACGCAGTATTTT.

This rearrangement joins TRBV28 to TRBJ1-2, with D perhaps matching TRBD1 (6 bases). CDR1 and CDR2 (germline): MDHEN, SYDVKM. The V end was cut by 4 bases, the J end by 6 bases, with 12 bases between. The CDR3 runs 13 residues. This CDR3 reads CASSYDRNDGYTF. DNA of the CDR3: TGTGCCAGCAGTTACGACAGGAACGATGGCTACACCTTC.

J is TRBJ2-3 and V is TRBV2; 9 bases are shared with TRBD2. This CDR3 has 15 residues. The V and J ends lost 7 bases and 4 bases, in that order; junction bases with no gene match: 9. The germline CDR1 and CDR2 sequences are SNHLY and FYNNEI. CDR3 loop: CASNKEAGGPDTQYF. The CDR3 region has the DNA TGTGCCAGCAACAAGGAGGCGGGAGGGCCAGATACGCAGTATTTT.

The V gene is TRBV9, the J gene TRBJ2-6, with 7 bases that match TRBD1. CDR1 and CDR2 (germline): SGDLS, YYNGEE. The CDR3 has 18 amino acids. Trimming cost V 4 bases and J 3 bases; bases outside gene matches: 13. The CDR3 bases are TGTGCCAGCAGCACTCAGACAGGGCTGGCTGGTGGGGCCAACGTCCTGACTTTC. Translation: CASSTQTGLAGGANVLTF.

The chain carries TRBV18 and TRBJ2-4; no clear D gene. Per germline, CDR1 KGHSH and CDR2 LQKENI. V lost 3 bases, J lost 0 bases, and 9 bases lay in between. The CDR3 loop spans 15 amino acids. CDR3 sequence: CASSPYGQAKNIQYF. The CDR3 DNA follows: TGTGCCAGCTCACCTTATGGGCAAGCCAAAAACATTCAGTACTTC.